The entry below describes one TCR beta chain. Antigen: not known. This entry is derived from a study of cytomegalovirus exposure and HLA in healthy donors. Study-level information: Approximately 180 million T cells yielded more than 95 million unique TCR beta sequences, as an earlier analysis found.

Findings and caveats of the study: About 87% or about 30% of the time was how often most TCR beta V segments were productive, according to an earlier analysis.

13 Jbeta primers and 60 Vbeta primers were used for the PCR. Some clones are missing from TCRdb's copy, which holds only in-frame ones; the method was immunoSEQ multiplex PCR. The data hold approximately 140,000 clones, with around 80% observed a single time. The sample comprised PBMCs. This clonotype was obtained from a woman aged 40-49 years in good health and CMV-seronegative.

The CDR3 loop is CASSEGHGEKLFF. The CDR3 region has the DNA TGCGCCAGCAGCGAGGGACACGGGGAAAAACTGTTTTTT. The V call is TRBV5-1, the J call TRBJ1-4; possible D gene TRBD1, 6 bases. The V end was cut by 4 bases, the J end by 8 bases, with 12 bases between. Germline V CDR1 and CDR2: SGHRS, YFSETQ. This CDR3 region has 13 residues. The full variable domain, rest sourced from reference TRBV5-1 and TRBJ1-4, is KAGVTQTPRYLIKTRGQQVTLSCSPISGHRSVSWYQQTPGQGLQFLFEYFSETQRNKGNFPGRFSGRQFSNSRSEMNVSTLELGDSALYLCASSEGHGEKLFFGSGTQLSVL.